These 17 T cell receptor beta chains originate from one sample sequenced in a study of cytomegalovirus exposure and HLA in healthy donors. The PCR was carried out with 60 Vbeta primers and 13 Jbeta primers. Libraries were prepared by immunoSEQ multiplex PCR; TCRdb keeps only in-frame clonotypes and omits some of them. The data show about 150,000 clones, with 60% to 80% seen just once and 1.4% to 1.5% held by the top ten. The specimen was PBMCs. The receptors shown here come from a male donor in good health and CMV-seronegative.

Only a few counts were recorded for this clone. CDR3: CASNPGQGARGYTF. The CDR3, as DNA: TGTGCCAGCAATCCGGGACAGGGGGCGCGTGGCTACACCTTC. J is TRBJ1-2 and V is TRBV6-1, with 12 bases that match TRBD1. This CDR3 contains 14 residues. Trimming cost V 7 bases and J 7 bases; bases outside gene matches: 7. Germline-derived CDR1 and CDR2 are MNHNS and SASEGT.

The sample holds one count of this clone. The rearrangement joins TRBV29-1 to TRBJ2-1; D is undetermined. The CDR3 extends over 9 amino acids. The germline V and J ends were trimmed by 3 bases and 10 bases, with 4 bases remaining between them. CDR1 SQVTM and CDR2 ANQGSEA come from the germline V gene. CDR3 amino acids: CSVDEEQFF. CDR3 sequence (DNA): TGCAGCGTTGACGAGGAGCAGTTCTTC.

The chain has TRBV27 and TRBJ2-1; perhaps TRBD2 as D (5 bases). Germline assignment: CDR1 MNHEY and CDR2 SMNVEV (reference sequence). The CDR3 runs 14 residues. The V gene lost 0 bases and the J gene lost 2 bases, with 5 bases spanning the gap. Here the CDR3 reads CASSLSGAYNEQFF. The CDR3 DNA is TGTGCCAGCAGTTTATCCGGGGCCTACAATGAGCAGTTCTTC.

V and J are TRBV11-1 and TRBJ2-5, with TRBD1 matching over 12 bases. The junction had 7 bases not matched to a gene; V was cut back by 6 bases and J by 5 bases. There are 15 residues in the CDR3. Germline V gives CDR1 SGHAT, CDR2 FQDESV (reference sequence). In nucleotides, the CDR3 is TGTGCCAGCAGTCCCGGGACAGGGGGCGTCGAGACCCAGTACTTC. Its protein is CASSPGTGGVETQYF.

Only one count was recorded for this clone. The V and J genes are TRBV5-6 and TRBJ1-2; 8 nucleotides agree with TRBD1. CDR1 SGHDT and CDR2 YYEEEE come from the germline V gene. With 0 bases clipped from V and 7 bases from J, the junction kept 2 bases outside the gene matches. The CDR3 totals 13 residues. DNA of the CDR3: TGTGCCAGCAGCTTGGCGGACAGGGTTGGCTACACCTTC. This gives the protein CASSLADRVGYTF.

The chain is built from TRBV11-2 and TRBJ1-2; D remains unclear. Deletions cut 3 bases from V and 0 bases from J, with 8 bases between. The germline CDR1 and CDR2 sequences are SGHAT and FQNNGV. CDR3 length: 14 residues. In DNA form, the CDR3 reads TGTGCCAGCAGCTTTGGAGTAGCTAACTATGGCTACACCTTC. Amino acids: CASSFGVANYGYTF. Using reference TRBV11-2 and TRBJ1-2 for the parts outside the CDR3, the full variable domain is EAGVAQSPRYKIIEKRQSVAFWCNPISGHATLYWYQQILGQGPKLLIQFQNNGVVDDSQLPKDRFSAERLKGVDSTLKIQPAKLEDSAVYLCASSFGVANYGYTFGSGTRLTVV.

The chain recombines TRBV4-3 with TRBJ2-3; 8 positions agree with TRBD1. Germline V gives CDR1 LGHNA, CDR2 YSLEER. J gave up 1 base and V 2 bases, and 5 bases lay outside the gene matches. CDR3 length: 16 residues. The CDR3 nucleotides read TGCGCCAGCAGCCAATTGCCAGGGGGCGGCACAGATACGCAGTATTTT. The encoded protein is CASSQLPGGGTDTQYF.

With respect to this clone: This same CDR3 is encoded by further DNA sequences in the sample. The J gene is TRBJ2-2, the V gene TRBV6-6; the match to TRBD1 covers 11 bases. V shed 6 bases and J 11 bases; nucleotides not matched to a gene: 8. There are 14 residues in the CDR3. CDR1 is MNHNY, CDR2 SVGAGI, per germline (reference sequence). For the CDR3, the DNA is TGTGCCAGCAGCTTGGACAGGGGGCTCAGAGAGCTGTTTTTT. Encoded protein: CASSLDRGLRELFF.

The chain couples TRBV2 to TRBJ1-4, with D possibly being TRBD1 (5 bases). CDR1 is SNHLY, CDR2 FYNNEI, per germline. V was pared by 7 bases and J by 3 bases, with 9 bases between. The CDR3 loop spans 13 amino acids. The CDR3 sequence: CASKETANEKLFF. The CDR3 nucleotides are TGTGCCAGCAAGGAGACAGCTAATGAAAAACTGTTTTTT.

The chain is built from TRBV28 and TRBJ1-2, with D maybe TRBD1 (5 bases). Germline CDR1 reads MDHEN; CDR2 reads SYDVKM. The CDR3 loop spans 17 amino acids. Trimming took 3 bases from V and 0 from J, leaving 17 bases between them. CDR3 nucleotide sequence: TGTGCCAGCAGTTTGCGACAGACCCTAACGCCTAACTATGGCTACACCTTC. Protein: CASSLRQTLTPNYGYTF.

The chain links TRBV5-4 to TRBJ2-2; D possibly corresponds to TRBD2 (6 bases). Trimming stripped 0 bases from V and 8 bases from J, with 11 bases between. There are 14 residues in the CDR3. Germline assignment: CDR1 SGHNT and CDR2 YYREEE (reference sequence). CDR3 sequence: CASSLASVAGELFF. The CDR3 DNA follows: TGTGCCAGCAGCTTGGCTAGCGTAGCGGGGGAGCTGTTTTTT.

This chain connects TRBV28 to TRBJ2-3, with D possibly TRBD2 on 6 matching bases. The CDR3 contains 13 residues. Trimming left V 5 bases short and J 5 bases short, with 11 bases between. Germline CDR1 MDHEN, CDR2 SYDVKM. The CDR3 DNA follows: TGTGCCAGCAGTCGGACTAACAGAGATACGCAGTATTTT. Translating it yields CASSRTNRDTQYF.

V and J are TRBV10-3 and TRBJ1-5; the D gene is possibly TRBD1 (6 bases). V lost 6 bases, J lost 4 bases, and 10 bases lay in between. The CDR3 runs to 13 residues. The germline V gene encodes CDR1 ENHRY and CDR2 SYGVKD. CDR3 sequence (DNA): TGTGCCATCAGCGGACAGCAGAATCAGCCCCAGCATTTT. As protein: CAISGQQNQPQHF.

The chain is built from TRBV4-1 and TRBJ2-5; 13 bases match TRBD2. CDR1 and CDR2 from the germline V gene are MGHRA and YSYEKL. This CDR3 is built from 16 residues. With V trimmed by 4 bases and J by 7 bases, 9 bases remained unmatched. CDR3 sequence (DNA): TGCGCCAGCAGCCGGACTAGCGGGGGCCCCGCCTGGACCCAGTACTTC. Its protein is CASSRTSGGPAWTQYF.

The rearrangement joins TRBV6-1 to TRBJ1-6, with unresolved D. The CDR3 spans 15 residues. The germline CDR1 and CDR2 sequences are MNHNS and SASEGT. V was pared by 1 base and J by 7 bases, with 11 bases between. The CDR3 coding sequence is TGTGCCAGCAGTGAAGACGGCCTAGGCAATTCACCCCTCCACTTT. It codes for CASSEDGLGNSPLHF.

This sequence joins TRBV7-6 and TRBJ2-7; 7 bases line up with TRBD1. The CDR3 extends over 13 amino acids. Germline trimming cut 5 bases from V and 7 bases from J; bases unmatched to any gene: 8. CDR1 SGHVS and CDR2 FNYEAQ come from the germline V gene. The CDR3 sequence: CASSPRQGGEQYF. The CDR3 bases are TGTGCCAGCAGCCCGCGACAGGGCGGGGAGCAGTACTTC.

This clone was counted a single time. Within the sample, other DNA sequences also encode this same CDR3. The chain joins TRBV7-2 to TRBJ1-4; maybe TRBD1 (5 bases). CDR3 length: 15 amino acids. With 4 bases removed from V and 0 bases from J, the gap between germline ends came to 9 bases. The germline gives CDR1 SGHTA, CDR2 FQGNSA. The CDR3 loop is CASSSQGATNEKLFF. The CDR3 DNA is TGTGCCAGCAGCTCCCAGGGTGCAACTAATGAAAAACTGTTTTTT.